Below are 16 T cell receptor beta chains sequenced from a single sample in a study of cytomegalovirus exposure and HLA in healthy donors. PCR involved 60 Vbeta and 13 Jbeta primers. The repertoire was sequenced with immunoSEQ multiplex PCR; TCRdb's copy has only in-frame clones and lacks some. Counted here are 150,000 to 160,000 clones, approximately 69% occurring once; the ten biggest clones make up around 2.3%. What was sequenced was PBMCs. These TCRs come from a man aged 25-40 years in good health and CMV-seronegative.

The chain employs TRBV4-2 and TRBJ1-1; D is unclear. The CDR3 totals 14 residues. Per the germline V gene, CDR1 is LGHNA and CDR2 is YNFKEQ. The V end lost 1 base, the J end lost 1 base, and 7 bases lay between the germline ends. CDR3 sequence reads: CASSQARPNTEAFF. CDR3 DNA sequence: TGTGCCAGCAGCCAAGCGAGGCCGAACACTGAAGCTTTCTTT.

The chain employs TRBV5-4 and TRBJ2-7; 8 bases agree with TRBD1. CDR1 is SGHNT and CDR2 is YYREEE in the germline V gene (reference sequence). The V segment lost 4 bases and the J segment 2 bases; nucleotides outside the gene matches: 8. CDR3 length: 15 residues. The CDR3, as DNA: TGTGCCAGCAGCCGTGGGACAGGAAAAACCTACGAGCAGTACTTC. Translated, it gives CASSRGTGKTYEQYF.

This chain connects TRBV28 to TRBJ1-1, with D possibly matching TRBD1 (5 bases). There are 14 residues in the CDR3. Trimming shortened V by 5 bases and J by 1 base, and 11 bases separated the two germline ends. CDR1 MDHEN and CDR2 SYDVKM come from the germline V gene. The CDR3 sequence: CASSRGLKNTEAFF. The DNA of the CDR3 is TGTGCCAGCAGTAGGGGCCTCAAGAACACTGAAGCTTTCTTT.

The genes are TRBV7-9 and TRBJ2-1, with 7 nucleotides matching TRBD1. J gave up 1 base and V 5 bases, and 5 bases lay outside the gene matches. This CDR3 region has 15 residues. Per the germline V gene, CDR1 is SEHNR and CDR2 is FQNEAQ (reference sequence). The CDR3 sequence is CASSVGGESYNEQFF. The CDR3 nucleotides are TGTGCCAGCAGCGTAGGGGGCGAGTCCTACAATGAGCAGTTCTTC.

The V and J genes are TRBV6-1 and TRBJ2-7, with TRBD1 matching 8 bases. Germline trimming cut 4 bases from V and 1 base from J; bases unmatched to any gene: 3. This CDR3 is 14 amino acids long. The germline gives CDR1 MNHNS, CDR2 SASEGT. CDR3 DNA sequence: TGTGCCAGCAGTGTAACAGGGGGATCCTACGAGCAGTACTTC. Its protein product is CASSVTGGSYEQYF.

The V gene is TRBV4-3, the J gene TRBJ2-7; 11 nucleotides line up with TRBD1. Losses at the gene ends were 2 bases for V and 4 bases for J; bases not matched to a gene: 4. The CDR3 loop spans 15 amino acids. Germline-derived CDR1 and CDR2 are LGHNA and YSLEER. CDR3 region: CASSQRDRGKYEQYF. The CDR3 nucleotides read TGCGCCAGCAGCCAAAGGGACAGGGGGAAATACGAGCAGTACTTC.

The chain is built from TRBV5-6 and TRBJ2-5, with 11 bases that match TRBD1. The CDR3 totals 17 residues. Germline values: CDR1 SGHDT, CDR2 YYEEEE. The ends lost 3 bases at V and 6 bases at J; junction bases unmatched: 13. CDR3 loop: CASSSDYLGQGEKTQYF. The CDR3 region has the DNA TGTGCCAGCAGCTCCGATTATTTGGGACAGGGGGAAAAGACCCAGTACTTC.

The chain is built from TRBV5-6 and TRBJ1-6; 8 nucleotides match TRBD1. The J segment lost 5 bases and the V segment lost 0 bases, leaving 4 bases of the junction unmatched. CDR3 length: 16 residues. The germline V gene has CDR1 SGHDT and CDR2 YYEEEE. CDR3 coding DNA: TGTGCCAGCAGCTTGGCCCCGGGACAGGATAATTCACCCCTCCACTTT. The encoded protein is CASSLAPGQDNSPLHF. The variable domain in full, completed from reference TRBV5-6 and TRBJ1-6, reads DAGVTQSPTHLIKTRGQQVTLRCSPKSGHDTVSWYQQALGQGPQFIFQYYEEEERQRGNFPDRFSGHQFPNYSSELNVNALLLGDSALYLCASSLAPGQDNSPLHFGNGTRLTVT.

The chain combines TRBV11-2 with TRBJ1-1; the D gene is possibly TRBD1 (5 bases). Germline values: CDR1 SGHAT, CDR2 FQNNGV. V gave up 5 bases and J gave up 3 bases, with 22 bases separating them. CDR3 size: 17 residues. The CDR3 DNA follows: TGTGCCAGCAGCCCGAGGGACCGGGGGGATTATGACACTGAAGCTTTCTTT. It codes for CASSPRDRGDYDTEAFF.

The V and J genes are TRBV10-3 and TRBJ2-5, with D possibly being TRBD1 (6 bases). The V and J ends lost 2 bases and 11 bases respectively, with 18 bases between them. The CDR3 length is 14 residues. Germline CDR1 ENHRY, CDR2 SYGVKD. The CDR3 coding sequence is TGTGCCATCAGTGAGGCCGGACAGCCTTCGGAGCAGTACTTC. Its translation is CAISEAGQPSEQYF.

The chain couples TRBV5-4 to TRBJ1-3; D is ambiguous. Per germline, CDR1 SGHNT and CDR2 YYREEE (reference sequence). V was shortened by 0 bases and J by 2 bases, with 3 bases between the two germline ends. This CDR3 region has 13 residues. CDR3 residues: CASSLDTGNTIYF. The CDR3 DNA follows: TGTGCCAGCAGCTTGGATACTGGAAACACCATATATTTT.

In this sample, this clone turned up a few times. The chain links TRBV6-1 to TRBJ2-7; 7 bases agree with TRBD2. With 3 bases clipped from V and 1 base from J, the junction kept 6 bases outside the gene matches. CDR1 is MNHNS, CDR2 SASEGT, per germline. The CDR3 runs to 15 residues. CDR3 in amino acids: CASSETSTTSYEQYF. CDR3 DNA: TGTGCCAGCAGTGAGACTAGCACAACTTCCTACGAGCAGTACTTC.

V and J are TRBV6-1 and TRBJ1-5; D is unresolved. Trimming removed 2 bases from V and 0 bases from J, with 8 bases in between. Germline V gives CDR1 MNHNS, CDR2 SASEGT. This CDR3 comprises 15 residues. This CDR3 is CASSESTHSNQPQHF. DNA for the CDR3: TGTGCCAGCAGTGAATCGACACATAGCAATCAGCCCCAGCATTTT.

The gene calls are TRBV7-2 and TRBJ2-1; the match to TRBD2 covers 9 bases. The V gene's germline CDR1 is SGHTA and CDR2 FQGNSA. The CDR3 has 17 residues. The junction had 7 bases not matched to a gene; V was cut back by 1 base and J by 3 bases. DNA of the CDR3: TGTGCCAGCAGCTTAGAATATAGCGGGAGTCTCTACAATGAGCAGTTCTTC. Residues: CASSLEYSGSLYNEQFF.

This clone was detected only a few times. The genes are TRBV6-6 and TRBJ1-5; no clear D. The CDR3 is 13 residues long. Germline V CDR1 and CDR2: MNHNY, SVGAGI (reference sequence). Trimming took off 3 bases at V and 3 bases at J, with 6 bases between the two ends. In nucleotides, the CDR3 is TGTGCCAGCAGTTATGCGGTCAATCAGCCCCAGCATTTT. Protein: CASSYAVNQPQHF.

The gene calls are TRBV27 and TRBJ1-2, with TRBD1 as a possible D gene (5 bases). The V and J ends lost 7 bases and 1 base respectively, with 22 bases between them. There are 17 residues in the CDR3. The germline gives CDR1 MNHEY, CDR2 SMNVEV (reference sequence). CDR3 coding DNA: TGTGCCAGCACTCGCAACGTCGGGGGGTCTCGTAACTATGGCTACACCTTC. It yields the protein CASTRNVGGSRNYGYTF.